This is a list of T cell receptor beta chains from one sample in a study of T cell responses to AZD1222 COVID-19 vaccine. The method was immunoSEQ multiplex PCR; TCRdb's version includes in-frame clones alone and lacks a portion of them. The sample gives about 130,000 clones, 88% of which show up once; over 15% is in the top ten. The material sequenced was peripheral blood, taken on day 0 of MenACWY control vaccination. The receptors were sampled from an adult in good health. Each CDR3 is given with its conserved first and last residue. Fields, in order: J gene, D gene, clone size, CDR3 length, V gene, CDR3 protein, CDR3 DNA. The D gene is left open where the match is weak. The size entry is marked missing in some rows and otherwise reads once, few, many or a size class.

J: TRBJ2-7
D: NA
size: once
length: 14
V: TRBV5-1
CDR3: CASSPGHTIGEQYF
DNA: TGCGCCAGCAGCCCTGGACACACCATTGGCGAGCAGTACTTC

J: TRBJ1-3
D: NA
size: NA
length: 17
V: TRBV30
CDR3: CAWSDARTVVSGNTIYF
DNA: TGTGCCTGGAGTGACGCTCGGACTGTAGTCTCTGGAAACACCATATATTTT

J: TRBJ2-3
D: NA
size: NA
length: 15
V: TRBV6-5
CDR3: CASSYSSAGTDTQYF
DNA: TGTGCCAGCAGTTACTCCTCCGCAGGCACAGATACGCAGTATTTT

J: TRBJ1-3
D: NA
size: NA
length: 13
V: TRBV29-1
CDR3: CPVSRAAGNTIYF
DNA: TGCCCCGTGTCCAGGGCAGCTGGAAACACCATATATTTT

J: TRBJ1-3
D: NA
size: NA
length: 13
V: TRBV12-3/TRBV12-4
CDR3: CASARGPGNTIYF
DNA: TGTGCCAGCGCCAGAGGGCCTGGAAACACCATATATTTT

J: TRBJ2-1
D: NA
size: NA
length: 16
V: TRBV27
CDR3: CASSLFSIATYNEQFF
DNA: TGTGCCAGCAGTTTATTTTCCATCGCTACCTACAATGAGCAGTTCTTC

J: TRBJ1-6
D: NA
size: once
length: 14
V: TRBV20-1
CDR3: CSASPGKGNSPLHF
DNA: TGCAGTGCTAGTCCGGGGAAAGGCAATTCACCCCTCCACTTT

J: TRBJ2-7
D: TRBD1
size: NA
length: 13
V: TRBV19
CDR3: CASGRQGAHEQYF
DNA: TGTGCCTCAGGCCGGCAGGGGGCCCACGAGCAGTACTTC

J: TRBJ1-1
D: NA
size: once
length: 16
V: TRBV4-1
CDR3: CASSQPTTGGNTEAFF
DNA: TGCGCCAGCAGTCAACCGACGACGGGTGGAAACACTGAAGCTTTCTTT

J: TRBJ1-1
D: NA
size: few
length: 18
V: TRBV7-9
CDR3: CASSLARLKGSLVTEAFF
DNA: TGTGCCAGCAGCTTAGCGCGATTAAAAGGTTCACTGGTCACTGAAGCTTTCTTT

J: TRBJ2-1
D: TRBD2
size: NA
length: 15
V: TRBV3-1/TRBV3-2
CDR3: CASSRTSGVYNEQFF
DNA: TGTGCCAGCAGCCGTACTAGCGGAGTATACAATGAGCAGTTCTTC

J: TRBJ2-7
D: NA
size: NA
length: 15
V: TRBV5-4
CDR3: CASSLPGTTYYEQYF
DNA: TGTGCCAGCAGCCTACCCGGGACAACCTACTACGAGCAGTACTTC

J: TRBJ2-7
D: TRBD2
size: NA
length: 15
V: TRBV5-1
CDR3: CASSPPAGASYEQYF
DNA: TGCGCCAGCAGCCCCCCGGCGGGAGCCTCCTACGAGCAGTACTTC

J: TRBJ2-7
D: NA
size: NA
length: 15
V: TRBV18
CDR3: CASSPPGGALNEQYF
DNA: TGTGCCAGCTCACCACCAGGAGGGGCGTTGAACGAGCAGTACTTC

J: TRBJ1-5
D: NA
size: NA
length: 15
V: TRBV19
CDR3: CASSIGAGGNQPQHF
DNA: TGTGCCAGTAGTATTGGGGCGGGAGGGAATCAGCCCCAGCATTTT

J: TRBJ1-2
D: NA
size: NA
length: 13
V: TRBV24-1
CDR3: CATSDFKGNGYTF
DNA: TGTGCCACCAGTGATTTTAAGGGGAACGGCTACACCTTC

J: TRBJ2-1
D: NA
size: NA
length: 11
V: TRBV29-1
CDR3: CRVVPSNEQFF
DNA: TGCAGGGTTGTCCCTTCCAATGAGCAGTTCTTC

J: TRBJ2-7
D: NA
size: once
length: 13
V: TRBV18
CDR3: CASSPPSSYEQYF
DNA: TGTGCCAGCTCACCACCAAGCTCCTACGAGCAGTACTTC

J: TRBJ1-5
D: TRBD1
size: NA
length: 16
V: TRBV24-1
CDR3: CATSDHRDSFNQPQHF
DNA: TGTGCCACCAGTGATCACCGGGACAGCTTCAATCAGCCCCAGCATTTT

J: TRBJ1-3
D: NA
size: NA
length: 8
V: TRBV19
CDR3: CATLTRDF
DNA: TGTGCCACCCTGACCCGGGATTTT

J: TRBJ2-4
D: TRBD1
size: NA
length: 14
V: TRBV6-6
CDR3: CASSRDSPSNIQYF
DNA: TGTGCCAGCAGTCGGGACAGCCCGAGCAACATTCAGTACTTC

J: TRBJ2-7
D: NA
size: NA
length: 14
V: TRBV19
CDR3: CASSSGVGSYEQYF
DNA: TGTGCCAGTAGTTCAGGGGTTGGGTCCTACGAGCAGTACTTC

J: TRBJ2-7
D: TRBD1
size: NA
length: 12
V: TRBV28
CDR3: CASSNPGTAWYF
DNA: TGTGCCAGCAGCAATCCCGGGACAGCTTGGTACTTC

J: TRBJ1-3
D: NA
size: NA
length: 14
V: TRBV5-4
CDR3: CASSSQGRGNTIYF
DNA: TGTGCCAGCAGCTCTCAGGGGCGGGGAAACACCATATATTTT

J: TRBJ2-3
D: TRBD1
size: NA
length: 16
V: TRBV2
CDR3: CASRGSGGFLTDTQYF
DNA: TGTGCCAGCAGGGGCTCAGGGGGCTTTCTGACAGATACGCAGTATTTT

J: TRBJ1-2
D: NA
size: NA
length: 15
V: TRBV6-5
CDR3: CASSYTGRRDYGYTF
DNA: TGTGCCAGCAGTTACACAGGACGGCGGGACTATGGCTACACCTTC